This T cell receptor beta chain was identified in a study of cytomegalovirus exposure and HLA in healthy donors (TCRdb year 2017). Regarding the research as a whole: An earlier analysis of approximately 640 of the donors reported more than 250 Gb of sequence data and more than 90 million unique TCR beta sequences from about 179 million T cells. An early release that covered some 640 HLA-typed donors contained approximately 300 gigabases of sequencing data and around 85 million unique TCR sequences. Among the roughly 390 genotyped donors, around 81% belonged to the genetic ancestry cluster associated with self-reported Caucasian donors. The study was designed to test whether signatures of past pathogen exposure could be identified by cataloging public T cell receptors. The T cell repertoires of around 730 subjects were profiled by immunosequencing and related to cytomegalovirus serostatus. In addition to the first cohort of hundreds of subjects, a separate validation cohort of 120 different subjects was used. The study combined high-throughput TCR immunosequencing, statistical association of individual TCRs with disease status, and machine learning to predict cytomegalovirus infection status. A later analysis re-analyzed previously published TCR beta repertoires from approximately 700 donors and added high-resolution HLA genotyping to study TCR occurrence patterns. Rather than drawing on any new phenotypic data, the later analysis identified candidate immune exposures from TCR beta sequences and the way those sequences occurred across donors. An earlier analysis of several hundred of the donors used high-throughput TCR beta sequencing to judge whether each TCR beta V gene segment behaved as functional or pseudogenic. Donor age, sex, ethnicity and CMV serostatus were compiled together with the repertoire data. A later genetic analysis took genome-wide SNP genotypes for about 55% of the 666 donors and used that subset as a discovery cohort. All discovery cohort repertoires had been generated using a single sequencing platform. HLA typing included class I and class II loci at four-digit resolution. The number of donors typed differed by locus, with roughly 629-640 for A, B, C, DRB1 and DQB1, around 500 for DQA1, under 610 for DPA1, and 472 for DPB1. Because of strong linkage in the cohort, roughly 5 DR-DQ haplotypes were treated as single units for association and clustering. Among approximately 370 genotyped donors of the cohort, an average of around 250,000 unique TCR beta nucleotide sequences was sequenced per donor, of which about 19% were non-productive. The paper as a whole reports these results and caveats: Only TCR beta chains were sequenced in this cohort, and the absence of alpha or paired-chain data limited detectable features. In a later analysis, HLA-associated TCR beta chains were found to be more clonally expanded and to have lower generation probabilities than equally common non-associated chains. The sequencing pipeline was judged likely to have produced a cluster of highly shared sequence variants as a technical artifact. A later analysis associated 17,000 or so TCR beta sequences with specific HLA alleles at a false discovery rate of 0.05. In a later genetic analysis, fewer N-insertions in productive TCRs were reported among donors in an Asian-associated ancestry cluster than the approximately 710-donor mean. The classifier was reported to diagnose cytomegalovirus status with high specificity and sensitivity in both the original and validation cohorts. It was suggested by the authors that the approach could potentially be generalized to other disease states and immunological phenotypes. Several of the top co-occurrence clusters appeared to be linked to parvovirus B19, influenza, CMV and Epstein-Barr virus, according to a later analysis. Most CMV-associated TCR beta chains appeared to be HLA-restricted in a later analysis, and the HLA associations seemed to be driven largely by CMV exposure. An association between a missense DCLRE1C variant and V-gene and J-gene trimming of TCR beta chains was found in a later genetic analysis and replicated in an independent cohort. While some public TCRs were present in many individuals, most TCR sequences turned up only very rarely across donors. In vitro tests confirmed that a few of the cytomegalovirus-associated TCR beta chains recognize cytomegalovirus antigens. Because HLA typing was unavailable for some donors at each locus, only the typed subset was used in association tests. For the cohort, immune exposure information was limited to CMV serostatus. In an earlier analysis of some 550 of the donors, most TCR beta V segments were observed in productive rearrangements about 87% or about 30% of the time, broadly matching IMGT annotations. In a later analysis, the rate of TCR association differed among HLA loci, with DRB1 alleles having the most associated TCRs and HLA-C alleles having the fewest. Linkage disequilibrium might explain the correlated functional status among segregating V segments, but an unknown experimental factor could not be ruled out. A further reported finding was that TCR beta sequences accurately predicted the HLA-A and HLA-B alleles for most subjects in the first cohort. The earlier analysis of about 600 of the donors excluded roughly 16 rarely observed V segments, including chromosome 9 orphons, because counts were too low. Some IMGT-functional V segments, including TRBV6-2 and TRBV6-3, could not be told apart with the 87-base-pair reads, so those segments were excluded. The study gave a list of under 200 TCR beta chains associated with cytomegalovirus. Sequencing depth was assumed to be roughly uniform across donors in the presence/absence analyses, though that assumption may not hold. When HLA alleles, especially DR and DQ, strongly co-occurred, attributing TCR associations to individual alleles was difficult.

This clone has more than one count but fewer than ten. Its antigen target is currently unknown. Qualities for individual bases were not recorded, and no much larger clone is one base off. Library prep was done by the immunoSEQ multiplex PCR assay. The multiplex PCR relied on a mix of 60 forward primers for TCR Vbeta segments and 13 reverse primers for TCR Jbeta segments. A multiplex PCR assay on genomic DNA amplified the CDR3 region of rearranged TCR beta genes. Amplified TCR beta libraries were sequenced as 87-base-pair reads on the Illumina HiSeq System. The paper's processing steps were these. Across the roughly 700 repertoires, a later analysis counted some 81 million unique TCR beta chains, around 10 million of which were shared by at least two donors. Raw reads were error-corrected and collapsed into unique sequences by a nearest-neighbor algorithm in which closely related sequences were merged to remove PCR and sequencing errors. V, D and J gene segments were assigned by aligning CDR3 sequences to IMGT reference sequences. For a sequence to be retained, a match of at least six nucleotides was required to both a V gene segment and a J gene segment. A rearrangement was called productive if the CDR3 had no stop codons and remained in frame with V and J, and every other rearrangement was called non-productive. CDR3 was defined by IMGT convention, running from the second conserved V-encoded cysteine to the conserved J-encoded phenylalanine. The earlier analysis of 450 to 750 of the donors excluded any sequence lacking an unambiguous match to a single V gene segment. An earlier analysis of a few hundred of the donors classified V segments as functional when productive rearrangements were above 56.7% and as segregating when the standard deviation between donors was above 5%. A statistical classification framework was built for diagnosing cytomegalovirus status from the catalog of TCR beta chain sequences. A later analysis assigned V and J genes by comparing TCR nucleotide sequences with IMGT/GENE-DB human TR gene sequences. Using the TCRdist pipeline, a later analysis assigned CDR3 sequences along with most-parsimonious VDJ recombination scenarios. In a later analysis, each TCR beta chain was defined by its CDR3 amino acid sequence together with its V-gene family, and reads without a unique V-gene family were excluded. In a later analysis, 550 to 650 highly shared, low-generation-probability nucleotide sequences were removed to address suspected cross-contamination and a sequencing artifact. In a later analysis, a clonal expansion index for each public chain was calculated from normalized within-repertoire ranks of inferred template counts. In a later analysis, generation probabilities were computed using a VDJ recombination model fitted to out-of-frame rearrangements, and the results were checked against IGoR. In a later analysis, TCR-TCR, TCR-HLA and TCR-CMV co-occurrence was scored with hypergeometric tests, and a repertoire-size bias correction was applied to TCR pairs. False discovery rates were estimated in a later analysis by permuting HLA or CMV assignments 20 times. In a later analysis, co-occurring TCRs were grouped with DBSCAN, and TCRdist sequence similarity was added when clustering was performed within HLA-allele-positive subsets. For co-occurrence clustering, repertoires with fewer than 30,000 or more than 120,000 public chains were excluded, along with roughly five repertoires with anomalous nucleotide sharing. TCRdb took over this immuneACCESS table, retaining in-frame rearrangements with V and J assigned. Such tables are incomplete; in checked studies, under half of the missing clones stem from an unresolved V gene, and the remainder is unexplained. V and J calls and clone size come straight from that table; D and trimming were deduced from the DNA. This sample comprises around 130,000 clones, around 65% of them detected only once. About 1.5% of the sample rests with the top ten.

In total, about 650 healthy bone marrow donors made up the cohort. At the time of sampling, every cohort member was nominally healthy, though immune exposures that went unrecorded were likely present. The donor tested CMV seronegative and was one of the 352 seronegative cohort members. Each donor provided a peripheral blood sample, and peripheral blood mononuclear cells were used for TCR beta sequencing. The Qiagen DNeasy Blood Extraction Kit was used to extract genomic DNA from the blood cell samples. For CDR1 and CDR2, the germline V gene (reference sequence) lists MNHEY and SMNVEV. Reading from cysteine to phenylalanine, the CDR3 counts 15 amino acids. This entry keeps only the CDR3 DNA: 45 bases, framed from base 1. The germline V end is reduced by 5 bases and the J end by 3 bases; junction bases left unmatched: 5.

Input material: PBMCs. The sequence derives from a man between 18 and 35 years old in good health and CMV-seronegative. Recombination linked TRBV27 to TRBJ2-1, and 9 junction bases match TRBD1. The CDR3 is CASSPGTGYYNEQFF. The sequenced DNA: TGTGCCAGCAGTCCCGGGACAGGGTACTACAATGAGCAGTTCTTC.